One sample yielded the 15 T cell receptor beta chains listed below, sequenced in a study of long-term antiretroviral therapy in people with HIV. The run of the v3.0 immunoSEQ assay was at survey level. The table came from immunoSEQ multiplex PCR; TCRdb's copy has only in-frame clones and leaves some out. The table shows some 25,000 clones, with around 83% occurring only once. The sample consisted of unsorted PBMCs, taken 3 years after starting antiretroviral therapy. Receptors were obtained from a man between 18 and 35 years old with HIV.

The genes are TRBV6-6 and TRBJ1-1; a weak D match, TRBD1 (5 bases). The length of the CDR3 is 14 residues. V was shortened by 6 bases and J by 5 bases, with 16 bases between the two germline ends. Germline CDR1 reads MNHNY; CDR2 reads SVGAGI (reference sequence). The CDR3 loop reads CASRDAGARTEAFF. CDR3 DNA sequence: TGTGCCAGCAGAGACGCCGGGGCGAGGACTGAAGCTTTCTTT.

This chain joins TRBV19 and TRBJ1-1, with D perhaps matching TRBD1 (5 bases). The length of the CDR3 is 14 residues. Trimming took 4 bases from V and 1 from J, leaving 10 bases between them. Germline V gene sequence: CDR1 LNHDA, CDR2 SQIVND (reference sequence). The CDR3 DNA reads TGTGCCAGTAGTACCGACAGACGGAACACTGAAGCTTTCTTT. Its translation: CASSTDRRNTEAFF. The full variable domain, completed using reference TRBV19 and TRBJ1-1, is DGGITQSPKYLFRKEGQNVTLSCEQNLNHDAMYWYRQDPGQGLRLIYYSQIVNDFQKGDIAEGYSVSREKKESFPLTVTSAQKNPTAFYLCASSTDRRNTEAFFGQGTRLTVV.

The chain employs TRBV11-2 and TRBJ2-6; possibly TRBD1 for D (5 bases). The germline V and J ends were trimmed by 8 bases and 2 bases, with 13 bases remaining between them. The CDR3 is 15 amino acids. CDR1 is SGHAT and CDR2 is FQNNGV in the germline V gene. In DNA form, the CDR3 reads TGTGCCAGCGGAATTCAGGGCCCTGGGGCCAACGTCCTGACTTTC. Residues: CASGIQGPGANVLTF. Full variable domain (outside the CDR3, taken from reference TRBV11-2 and TRBJ2-6): EAGVAQSPRYKIIEKRQSVAFWCNPISGHATLYWYQQILGQGPKLLIQFQNNGVVDDSQLPKDRFSAERLKGVDSTLKIQPAKLEDSAVYLCASGIQGPGANVLTFGAGSRLTVL.

The chain combines TRBV28 with TRBJ1-5; perhaps TRBD1 as D (5 bases). Germline loops: CDR1 MDHEN, CDR2 SYDVKM. The CDR3 is made up of 14 amino acids. V was trimmed by 5 bases and J by 7 bases, leaving 15 bases between them. CDR3 sequence (DNA): TGTGCCAGCAGTCCTCCAGGGTTGGCCCAGCCCCAGCATTTT. Translation: CASSPPGLAQPQHF.

This clone was observed once. The chain is built from TRBV29-1 and TRBJ1-2, with a tentative D call TRBD1 (6 bases). Per the germline V gene, CDR1 is SQVTM and CDR2 is ANQGSEA. The V end was cut by 6 bases, the J end by 8 bases, with 16 bases between. The CDR3 covers 12 residues. The CDR3 bases are TGCAGCGTCAACAGGGAATTGTACGGCTACACCTTC. Its translation: CSVNRELYGYTF.

This rearrangement joins TRBV7-8 to TRBJ1-2, with no clear D. The V gene's germline CDR1 is SGHVS and CDR2 FQNEAQ. The V end was cut by 2 bases, the J end by 3 bases, with 10 bases between. CDR3 length: 14 residues. DNA of the CDR3: TGTGCCAGCAGCTTATCCGACGAGGACTATGGCTACACCTTC. It yields the protein CASSLSDEDYGYTF.

This chain uses TRBV7-9 with TRBJ2-1; D is unresolved. This CDR3 is 11 amino acids long. Germline CDR1 is SEHNR and CDR2 is FQNEAQ (reference sequence). The ends were cut back, 3 bases at V and 8 bases at J, with 5 bases in the middle. The CDR3 region has the DNA TGTGCCAGCAGCTTGTTAGATGAGCAGTTCTTC. This sequence encodes CASSLLDEQFF.

The gene calls are TRBV27 and TRBJ1-6, with TRBD1 identical over 7 bases. CDR1 MNHEY and CDR2 SMNVEV come from the germline V gene (reference sequence). This CDR3 has 14 residues. V dropped 5 bases and J dropped 6; count of bases not matched to a gene: 4. The CDR3 spells CASSPGQVNSPLHF. CDR3 nucleotides: TGTGCCAGCAGTCCTGGACAGGTTAATTCACCCCTCCACTTT.

The rearrangement uses TRBV6-5 and TRBJ1-6; D is unclear. The V gene lost 2 bases and the J gene lost 10 bases, with 18 bases spanning the gap. CDR3 length equals 16 residues. Germline V gene data show CDR1 as MNHEY and CDR2 as SVGAGI. DNA of the CDR3: TGTGCCAGCAGTTACGCGCCGGGCCGGATTAAATCACCCCTCCACTTT. Translation: CASSYAPGRIKSPLHF.

The rearrangement uses TRBV13 and TRBJ2-1; D not resolved. The V gene lost 5 bases and the J gene lost 5 bases, with 4 bases spanning the gap. CDR3 length: 11 residues. Germline-derived CDR1 and CDR2 are PRHDT and FYEKMQ (reference sequence). CDR3 sequence (DNA): TGTGCCAGCAGCGCCGACAATGAGCAGTTCTTC. Amino acids: CASSADNEQFF.

In its sample, this clone was seen once. The chain couples TRBV10-3 to TRBJ2-3, with 7 bases fitting TRBD1. This CDR3 is 13 amino acids long. The germline V gene encodes CDR1 ENHRY and CDR2 SYGVKD. V was pared by 7 bases and J by 2 bases, with 3 bases of the junction left unmatched. The CDR3 nucleotides read TGTGCCATCACCCAGGGGGTCACAGATACGCAGTATTTT. As protein: CAITQGVTDTQYF.

The chain joins TRBV5-6 to TRBJ2-5, with D unclear. V lost 1 base and J 1 base, leaving 11 bases between the germline ends. The CDR3 length is 15 residues. Germline V gene sequence: CDR1 SGHDT, CDR2 YYEEEE. CDR3 protein: CASSLTGGGQETQYF. The CDR3 nucleotides are TGTGCCAGCAGCTTGACGGGCGGTGGCCAAGAGACCCAGTACTTC.

J is TRBJ2-3 and V is TRBV4-1; 9 bases agree with TRBD2. The CDR3 sequence is 16 residues long. V lost 3 bases to trimming and J lost 0 bases; unmatched junction nucleotides: 4. Germline loops: CDR1 MGHRA, CDR2 YSYEKL. CDR3 bases: TGCGCCAGCAGCCAGGGGACTAGCACTAGCACAGATACGCAGTATTTT. It encodes CASSQGTSTSTDTQYF.

V is TRBV7-9 and J is TRBJ2-1; D perhaps matches TRBD2 (5 bases). CDR1 is SEHNR and CDR2 is FQNEAQ in the germline V gene (reference sequence). This CDR3 contains 12 residues. V lost 3 bases and J 10 bases, leaving 10 bases between the germline ends. In DNA, the CDR3 is TGTGCCAGCAGCTTCCTAGCTGGCGAGCAGTTCTTC. It translates to CASSFLAGEQFF.

The V and J genes are TRBV10-3 and TRBJ1-4; D call uncertain. V shed 4 bases and J shed 5 bases, with 11 bases lying between them. In germline, CDR1 is ENHRY, CDR2 SYGVKD. The CDR3 runs 14 residues. Here the CDR3 reads CAISVVPGNEKLFF. The CDR3 bases are TGTGCCATCAGTGTCGTCCCAGGCAATGAAAAACTGTTTTTT.